This T cell receptor (beta chain) was sequenced during a study of OX40 agonist ivuxolimab in advanced cancers. Study summary: Ivuxolimab was administered intravenously to patients at 0.01 to 10 mg/kg every 2 weeks. Findings of the study overall: Both CD4+ and CD8+ T cell populations in blood had undergone clonal expansion by week 6 at 0.1 to 3.0 mg/kg. Relative to CD4+, CD8+ T cells held more expanded clones on average.

This clone appeared a few times. Its antigen is currently unknown. The protocol was immunoSEQ multiplex PCR, while the TCRdb copy is restricted to in-frame clones and leaves out a portion. The sample yields approximately 35,000 clones, over 80% seen once. With V trimmed by 5 bases and J by 2 bases, 11 bases remained unmatched. CDR3 length equals 18 residues. CDR1 and CDR2 from the germline V gene are MDHEN and SYDVKM. The chain has TRBV28 and TRBJ1-4, with TRBD1 matching over 10 bases. The sequence derives from an adult with an advanced solid tumor such as melanoma, head and neck, liver or kidney cancer. This sample comprised CD4+ or CD8+ T cells sorted from blood, obtained in a trial of the OX40 agonist ivuxolimab. This CDR3 reads CASSPVLGQGWTNEKLFF. The CDR3 DNA reads as TGTGCCAGCAGTCCGGTTTTGGGACAGGGGTGGACTAATGAAAAACTGTTTTTT.